This is a list of T cell receptor beta chains from one sample in a study of blood T cell repertoires in COVID-19. This table comes from immunoSEQ multiplex PCR, and its TCRdb copy is limited to in-frame clones, with some not included. In the table there are about 400,000 clones, roughly 90% of which are singletons. The sample comprised PBMCs or T cells enriched from blood (not recorded which). These receptors were obtained from a woman between 40 and 55 years old with acute COVID-19. The CDR3 runs from the conserved cysteine through the conserved F or W. Fields, in order: V gene, J gene, D gene, clone size, CDR3 protein, CDR3 DNA. A D gene is named only where the DNA matches it firmly. Rows give clone size only sometimes, using once, few, many, or a class for an expanded clone.

>TRBV7-9|TRBJ1-4|-|-
CASSWSGVTALNEKLFF
TGTGCCAGCAGCTGGTCGGGGGTGACCGCCCTAAATGAAAAACTGTTTTTT
>TRBV14|TRBJ2-3|-|-
CASSQGRGQRSTDTQYF
TGTGCCAGCAGCCAAGGGCGGGGGCAAAGAAGCACAGATACGCAGTATTTT
>TRBV19|TRBJ1-2|TRBD1|once
CASRQGVGSYGYTF
TGTGCCAGCCGACAGGGGGTAGGGAGCTATGGCTACACCTTC
>TRBV27|TRBJ2-3|-|-
CASSTGVHTQYF
TGTGCCAGCAGTACGGGGGTGCATACGCAGTATTTT
>TRBV3-1/TRBV3-2|TRBJ2-5|-|-
CASKPTEQETQYF
TGTGCCAGCAAACCAACGGAGCAAGAGACCCAGTACTTC
>TRBV4-2|TRBJ1-5|-|-
CASSQEADQPQHF
TGTGCCAGCAGCCAAGAGGCGGATCAGCCCCAGCATTTT
>TRBV5-4|TRBJ1-3|-|-
CASSFQGGPGNTIYF
TGTGCCAGCAGCTTTCAAGGGGGTCCGGGAAACACCATATATTTT
>TRBV11-2|TRBJ1-3|-|few
CASSLSFRPGNTIYF
TGTGCCAGCAGTTTATCGTTCAGGCCGGGAAACACCATATATTTT
>TRBV5-1|TRBJ1-1|TRBD1|-
CASSYRDRGNTEAFF
TGCGCCAGCAGCTATCGGGACAGGGGGAACACTGAAGCTTTCTTT
>TRBV28|TRBJ2-7|-|few
CASSFAGTREQYF
TGTGCCAGCAGTTTCGCAGGGACTCGAGAGCAGTACTTC
>TRBV4-1|TRBJ2-2|TRBD2|-
CASSEGTSGANTGELFF
TGCGCCAGCAGCGAAGGGACTAGCGGGGCGAACACCGGGGAGCTGTTTTTT
>TRBV2|TRBJ2-5|-|once
CASSEGRGKETQYF
TGTGCCAGCAGTGAGGGTCGCGGGAAAGAGACCCAGTACTTC
>TRBV5-6|TRBJ1-2|TRBD1|-
CASSPLDPGQGGYGYTF
TGTGCCAGCAGCCCACTCGACCCGGGACAGGGTGGATATGGCTACACCTTC
>TRBV5-1|TRBJ2-7|-|-
CASSLMGDAGGEQYF
TGCGCCAGCAGCTTGATGGGGGACGCCGGGGGCGAGCAGTACTTC
>TRBV12-3/TRBV12-4|TRBJ1-2|-|-
CASSEGRGYTF
TGTGCCAGCAGTGAAGGGAGAGGCTACACCTTC
>TRBV5-4|TRBJ2-7|-|-
CASSLVGSSGSYEQYF
TGTGCCAGCAGCTTGGTAGGCTCGAGCGGCTCCTACGAGCAGTACTTC
>TRBV5-1|TRBJ2-3|-|-
CASSTGTGGGDTQYF
TGCGCCAGCAGCACCGGGACAGGCGGGGGAGATACGCAGTATTTT
>TRBV4-1|TRBJ2-7|-|-
CASSQSGTYEQYF
TGCGCCAGCAGCCAATCGGGGACCTACGAGCAGTACTTC
>TRBV7-8|TRBJ2-3|-|-
CASSTGFSTDTQYF
TGTGCCAGCAGCACAGGCTTTAGCACAGATACGCAGTATTTT
>TRBV24-1|TRBJ2-2|TRBD1|-
CATSDPQGARGTGELFF
TGTGCCACCAGTGATCCACAGGGGGCGCGAGGGACCGGGGAGCTGTTTTTT